This T cell receptor (beta chain) was sequenced in a study of somatic mutations in cytotoxic T cells in rheumatoid arthritis. Overall study context: Flow sorting at nearly 100% purity was applied to some V beta antibody-stained T-cell populations, which included V beta1+ cells sequenced for TCRB.

After removal of 0 bases from V and 0 bases from J, the junction contained 6 bases not matched to a gene. Germline assignment: CDR1 LGHNA and CDR2 YNFKEQ. This CDR3 has 17 residues. This clone is a singleton in its sample. Clones were sequenced by immunoSEQ multiplex PCR, and TCRdb holds only the in-frame ones, with some missing. The sample carries roughly 20,000 clones, approximately 83% recorded once. This sequence was found in an adult with rheumatoid arthritis. V is TRBV4-2 and J is TRBJ1-2, with 8 bases fitting TRBD1. Sequenced material: CD8+ T cells sorted from blood. In nucleotides, the CDR3 is TGTGCCAGCAGCCAAGACCTCGGACAGGGCGCTAACTATGGCTACACCTTC. It yields the protein CASSQDLGQGANYGYTF.